This TCR beta chain was retrieved from a study of blood T cell repertoires in COVID-19. Trimming cost V 3 bases and J 4 bases; bases outside gene matches: 5. Germline-derived CDR1 and CDR2 are LNHDA and SQIVND (reference sequence). The CDR3 has 14 amino acids. The data were produced by immunoSEQ multiplex PCR, yet TCRdb's version contains in-frame clones alone and is incomplete. The table includes under 170,000 clones, 84% detected once. Sequencing was performed on peripheral blood. The chain recombines TRBV19 with TRBJ1-1; 7 bases are a match to TRBD1. The sequence was obtained from a man in his sixties or seventies with acute or convalescent COVID-19. CDR3 in DNA: TGTGCCAGTAGTATTTCAGGGGGGACCACTGAAGCTTTCTTT. Translating it yields CASSISGGTTEAFF.